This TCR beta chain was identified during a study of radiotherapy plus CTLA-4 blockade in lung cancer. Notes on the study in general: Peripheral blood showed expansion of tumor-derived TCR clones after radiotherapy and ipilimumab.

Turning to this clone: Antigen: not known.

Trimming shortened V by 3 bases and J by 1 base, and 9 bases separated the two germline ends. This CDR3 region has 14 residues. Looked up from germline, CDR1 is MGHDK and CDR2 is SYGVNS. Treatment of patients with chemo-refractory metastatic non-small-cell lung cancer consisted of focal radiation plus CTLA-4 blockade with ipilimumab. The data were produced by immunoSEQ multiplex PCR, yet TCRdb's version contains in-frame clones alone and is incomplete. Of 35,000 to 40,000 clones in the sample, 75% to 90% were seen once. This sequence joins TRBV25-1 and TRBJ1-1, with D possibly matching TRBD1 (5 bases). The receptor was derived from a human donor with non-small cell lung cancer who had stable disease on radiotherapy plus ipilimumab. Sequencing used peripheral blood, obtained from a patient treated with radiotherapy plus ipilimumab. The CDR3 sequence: CASSEGQGNTEAFF. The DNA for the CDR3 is TGTGCCAGCAGTGAGGGGCAGGGGAACACTGAAGCTTTCTTT. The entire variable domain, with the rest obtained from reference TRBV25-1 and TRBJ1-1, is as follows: EADIYQTPRYLVIGTGKKITLECSQTMGHDKMYWYQQDPGMELHLIHYSYGVNSTEKGDLSSESTVSRIRTEHFPLTLESARPSHTSQYLCASSEGQGNTEAFFGQGTRLTVV.